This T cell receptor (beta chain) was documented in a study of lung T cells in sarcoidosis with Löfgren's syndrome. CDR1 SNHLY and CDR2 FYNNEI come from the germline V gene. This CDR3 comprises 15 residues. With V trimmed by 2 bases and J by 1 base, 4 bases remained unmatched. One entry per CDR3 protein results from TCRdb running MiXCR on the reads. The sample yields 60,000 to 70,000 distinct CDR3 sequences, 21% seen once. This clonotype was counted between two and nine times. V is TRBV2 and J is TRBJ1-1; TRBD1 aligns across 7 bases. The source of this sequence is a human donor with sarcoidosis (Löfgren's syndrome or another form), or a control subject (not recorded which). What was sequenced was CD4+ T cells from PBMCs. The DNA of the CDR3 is TGTGCCAGCAGTGAAACGGGACAGCCGAACACTGAAGCTTTCTTT. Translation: CASSETGQPNTEAFF.